This TCR beta chain comes out of a study of Ad26.COV2.S vaccination and SARS-CoV-2 variants. Here immunoSEQ multiplex PCR was the method, and the copy in TCRdb shows in-frame clones only, minus some. The table records some 350,000 clones, about 92% of them present only once. Whole-study findings and limits: For non-spike TCRs, breadth in vaccine recipients resembled that in placebo recipients. The study found higher spike-specific TCR breadth in vaccine than placebo recipients. It was reported that spike-specific CD8+ and CD4+ T cell responses were substantially broad after vaccination.

In the case of this clone: The antigen remains unidentified. Additional DNA sequences in this sample encode the identical CDR3.

CDR3 length: 16 residues. V lost 0 bases to trimming and J lost 2 bases, with 11 bases between them. The germline CDR1 and CDR2 sequences are MNHNS and SASEGT. The receptor comes from a human donor who had recovered from COVID-19. The rearrangement uses TRBV6-1 and TRBJ1-5; D unclear. The sample in question was peripheral blood, obtained after recovery from COVID-19. CDR3 protein: CASSEAVGQGNQPQHF. The DNA of the CDR3 is TGTGCCAGCAGTGAAGCAGTAGGGCAGGGCAATCAGCCCCAGCATTTT.